The clone carrying this TCR delta chain was seen a handful of times. The antigen remains unidentified. A far larger clone is a single base away, which makes a read error likely. The sample carries other DNA sequences with the same CDR3. Gammadelta T cells were flow-sorted from PBMC into Vgamma9/Vdelta2+ and Vdelta2-negative populations for bulk analysis. CDR3 length: 20 amino acids. Germline CDR1 is TSWWSYY and CDR2 is QGS. This entry belongs to a study of γδ T cells in repeated Plasmodium falciparum infection. Findings of the study overall: Repeated controlled infections reportedly drove waves of new clonotype selection in Vdelta2-negative, mostly Vdelta1+, gammadelta repertoires.

TCRdb reanalysed the multiplex PCR reads with CATT. The repertoire holds approximately 60,000 delta-chain clones, with over 1.5% as singletons. The sequencing input was gamma-delta T cells from blood. The sequence came from a pool of human donors (malaria-infected and uninfected, not separated). V and J are TRDV1 and TRDJ1, with TRDD3 identical over 9 bases. TCRdb carries no J gene annotation; the J gene was assigned here by matching the DNA with germline. CDR3 amino acids: CALGERNQGDTLLDTDKLIF. In DNA form, the CDR3 reads TGTGCTCTTGGGGAACGGAATCAGGGGGATACTCTCCTTGACACCGACAAACTCATCTTT.